The clone carrying this T cell receptor beta chain was found a few times. This entry is derived from a study of blood T cell repertoires in COVID-19. Study at large: From T cells, B-cell-depleted T cells, or PBMCs came the material, which was cDNA or gDNA.

Libraries were prepared by immunoSEQ multiplex PCR; TCRdb keeps only in-frame clonotypes and omits some of them. The repertoire has roughly 130,000 clones, about four fifths of them found once; the top ten carry roughly an eighth. This CDR3 spans 15 amino acids. With 6 bases clipped from V and 0 bases from J, the junction kept 5 bases outside the gene matches. The germline CDR1 and CDR2 sequences are SNHLY and FYNNEI. Sequencing was performed on peripheral blood. This TCR came from a woman aged 25-40 years who had recovered from COVID-19. The chain is built from TRBV2 and TRBJ2-1; 7 bases match TRBD1. The CDR3 is CASSEQGTSYNEQFF. Here the CDR3 DNA reads TGTGCCAGCAGCGAACAGGGGACCTCCTACAATGAGCAGTTCTTC.